This T cell receptor (beta chain) was profiled in a study of T cell repertoires in cytomegalovirus infection. Study details: Recently described HLA-C-restricted plus well-studied HLA-B-restricted CMV epitopes were used. Matching HLA type, along with CMV infection, was indicated by public TCR beta signatures.

As concerns this clonotype: Its antigen is still unknown.

From the reads, TCRdb called clonotypes with MiXCR, one entry per CDR3 protein. The sample has around 310,000 distinct CDR3 sequences; around 29% are singletons. Overall study results and limits: Ex vivo, HLA-C-restricted CMV-specific TCR beta clonotypes prevailed over the rest of the response.

This clonotype originated in a human donor in good health (CMV status not recorded). Some clones in this sample may be carry-over from other donors' samples. The material sequenced was cultured PBMCs, taken from culture after CMV antigen stimulation.

CDR3: CASSFGDPHYGYTF. As DNA, the CDR3 is TGTGCCAGCAGTTTTGGCGACCCGCACTATGGCTACACCTTC. This chain links TRBV12-3 or TRBV12-4 with TRBJ1-2, with D hard to call. Trimming pared 3 bases from V and 3 bases from J, leaving 11 bases between. The CDR3 has 14 residues.